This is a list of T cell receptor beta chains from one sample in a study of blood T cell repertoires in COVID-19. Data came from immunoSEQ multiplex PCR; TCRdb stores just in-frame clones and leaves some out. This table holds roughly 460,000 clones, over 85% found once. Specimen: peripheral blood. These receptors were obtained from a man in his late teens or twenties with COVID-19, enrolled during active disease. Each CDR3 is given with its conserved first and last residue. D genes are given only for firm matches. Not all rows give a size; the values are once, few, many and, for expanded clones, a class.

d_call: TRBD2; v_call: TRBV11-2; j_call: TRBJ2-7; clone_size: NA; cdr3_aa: CASRRTTSGSSSYEQYF; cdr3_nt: TGTGCCAGCAGGCGAACGACTAGCGGGAGCAGCTCCTACGAGCAGTACTTC
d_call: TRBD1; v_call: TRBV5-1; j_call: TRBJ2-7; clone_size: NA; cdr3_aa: CASSFGQGESEQYF; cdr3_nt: TGCGCCAGCAGCTTCGGACAGGGGGAGTCCGAGCAGTACTTC
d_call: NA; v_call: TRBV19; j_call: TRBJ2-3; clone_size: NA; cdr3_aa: CASRTRGEDTQYF; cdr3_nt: TGTGCCAGCCGAACAAGGGGTGAAGATACGCAGTATTTT
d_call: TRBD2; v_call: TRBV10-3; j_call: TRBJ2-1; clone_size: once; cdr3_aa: CAISSSGGASEQFF; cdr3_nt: TGTGCCATCAGTTCTAGCGGGGGGGCAAGTGAGCAGTTCTTC
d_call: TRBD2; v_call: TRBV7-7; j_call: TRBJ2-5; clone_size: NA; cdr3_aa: CASSLGKLAGTETQYF; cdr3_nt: TGTGCTAGCAGCTTAGGGAAACTAGCGGGAACGGAGACCCAGTACTTC
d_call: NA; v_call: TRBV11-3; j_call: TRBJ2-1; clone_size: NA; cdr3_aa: CAYGGTFLHYNEQFF; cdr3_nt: TGTGCCTACGGGGGGACATTCCTGCACTACAATGAGCAGTTCTTC
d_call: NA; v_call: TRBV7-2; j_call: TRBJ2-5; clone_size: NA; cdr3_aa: CASSLEGRETQYF; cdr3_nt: TGTGCCAGCAGCTTGGAGGGCAGAGAGACCCAGTACTTC
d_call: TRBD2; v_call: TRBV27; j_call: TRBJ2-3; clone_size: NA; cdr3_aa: CASSQGYGTSGKNTQYF; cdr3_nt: TGTGCCAGCAGCCAAGGCTACGGGACTAGCGGGAAGAATACGCAGTATTTT
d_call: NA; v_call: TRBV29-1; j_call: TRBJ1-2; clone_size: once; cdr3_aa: CSVLLYGYTF; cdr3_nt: TGCAGCGTTCTACTCTATGGCTACACCTTC
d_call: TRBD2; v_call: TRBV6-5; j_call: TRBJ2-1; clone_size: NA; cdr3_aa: CASSETSGRDEQFF; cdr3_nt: TGTGCCAGCAGCGAGACTAGCGGGAGGGATGAGCAGTTCTTC
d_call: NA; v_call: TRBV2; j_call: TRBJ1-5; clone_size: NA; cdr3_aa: CASSEFGAANQPQHF; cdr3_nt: TGTGCCAGCAGTGAATTTGGGGCAGCGAATCAGCCCCAGCATTTT
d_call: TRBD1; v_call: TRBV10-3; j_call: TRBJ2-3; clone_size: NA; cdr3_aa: CAITQPSGTGGITTDTQYF; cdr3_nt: TGTGCCATCACCCAGCCGTCGGGGACAGGGGGCATTACCACAGATACGCAGTATTTT
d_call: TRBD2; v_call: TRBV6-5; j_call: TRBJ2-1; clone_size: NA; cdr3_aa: CASRDSGGTYNEQFF; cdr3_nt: TGTGCCAGCAGAGATAGCGGGGGAACCTACAATGAGCAGTTCTTC
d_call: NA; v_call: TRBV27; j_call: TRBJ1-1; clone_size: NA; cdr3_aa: CASSKGWNTEAFF; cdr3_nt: TGTGCCAGCAGCAAGGGGTGGAACACTGAAGCTTTCTTT
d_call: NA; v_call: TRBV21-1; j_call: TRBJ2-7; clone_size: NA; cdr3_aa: CASSPRGQGAYYEQYF; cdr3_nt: TGTGCCAGCAGCCCCCGAGGACAGGGAGCTTACTACGAGCAGTACTTC
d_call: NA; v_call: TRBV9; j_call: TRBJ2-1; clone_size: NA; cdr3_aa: CASSAGRNEQFF; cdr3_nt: TGTGCCAGCAGCGCCGGGAGAAATGAGCAGTTCTTC
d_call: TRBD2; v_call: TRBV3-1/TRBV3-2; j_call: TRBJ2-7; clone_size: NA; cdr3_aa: CASSQGASGTRNEQYF; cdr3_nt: TGTGCCAGCAGCCAAGGCGCTAGCGGGACCCGAAACGAGCAGTACTTC
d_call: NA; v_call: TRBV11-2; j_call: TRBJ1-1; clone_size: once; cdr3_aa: CASSPLGEAFF; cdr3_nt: TGTGCCAGCAGCCCGCTGGGCGAAGCTTTCTTT
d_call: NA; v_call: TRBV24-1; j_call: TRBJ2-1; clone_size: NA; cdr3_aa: CATSNSGDINEQFF; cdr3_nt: TGTGCCACCAGCAATAGCGGAGATATCAATGAGCAGTTCTTC
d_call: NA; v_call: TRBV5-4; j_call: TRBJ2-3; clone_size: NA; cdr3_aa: CASSSSLGGQTDTQYF; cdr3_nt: TGTGCCAGCAGCTCCTCATTGGGTGGGCAGACAGATACGCAGTATTTT
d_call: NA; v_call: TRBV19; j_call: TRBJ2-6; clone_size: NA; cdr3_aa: CASSIGQGGAGANVLTF; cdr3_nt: TGTGCCAGTAGTATAGGACAGGGAGGTGCTGGGGCCAACGTCCTGACTTTC
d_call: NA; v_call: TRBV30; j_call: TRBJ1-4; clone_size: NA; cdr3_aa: CAWTSVGDSGAKLFF; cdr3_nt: TGTGCCTGGACTTCAGTCGGGGACTCGGGAGCAAAACTGTTTTTT
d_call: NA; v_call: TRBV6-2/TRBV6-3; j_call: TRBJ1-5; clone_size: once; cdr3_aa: CASSYVHREQPQHF; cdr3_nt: TGTGCCAGCAGTTACGTTCACAGGGAGCAGCCCCAGCATTTT
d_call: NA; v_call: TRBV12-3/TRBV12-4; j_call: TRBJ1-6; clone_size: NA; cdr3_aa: CASSFGRGSPLHF; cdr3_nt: TGTGCCAGCAGTTTCGGAAGGGGTTCACCCCTCCACTTT
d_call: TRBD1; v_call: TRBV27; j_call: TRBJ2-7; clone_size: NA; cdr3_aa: CASSLLDRYTYEQYF; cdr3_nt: TGTGCCAGCAGTTTACTGGACAGGTACACCTACGAGCAGTACTTC
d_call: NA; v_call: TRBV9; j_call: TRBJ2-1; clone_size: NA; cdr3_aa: CAISGDDEQFF; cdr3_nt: TGTGCCATCTCAGGGGACGATGAGCAGTTCTTC
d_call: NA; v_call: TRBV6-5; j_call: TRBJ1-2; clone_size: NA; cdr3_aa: CASSYQGNYGYTF; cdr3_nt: TGTGCCAGCAGTTACCAGGGGAACTATGGCTACACCTTC
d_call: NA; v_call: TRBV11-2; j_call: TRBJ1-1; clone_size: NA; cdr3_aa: CASSLDRQYTEAFF; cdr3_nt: TGTGCCAGCAGCTTAGACAGACAGTACACTGAAGCTTTCTTT
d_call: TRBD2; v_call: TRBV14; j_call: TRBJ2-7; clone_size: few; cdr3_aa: CASSLAGVPWEQYF; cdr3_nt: TGTGCCAGCAGCCTGGCGGGAGTCCCATGGGAGCAGTACTTC
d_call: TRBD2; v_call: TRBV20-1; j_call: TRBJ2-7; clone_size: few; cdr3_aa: CSASLERGSTGQYF; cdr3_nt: TGCAGTGCTAGTCTTGAGCGGGGGTCCACGGGGCAGTACTTC
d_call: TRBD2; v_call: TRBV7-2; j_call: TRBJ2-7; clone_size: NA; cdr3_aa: CASSLFKAMTGGPSYEQYF; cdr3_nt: TGTGCCAGCAGCTTATTCAAGGCTATGACGGGGGGGCCCTCCTACGAGCAGTACTTC
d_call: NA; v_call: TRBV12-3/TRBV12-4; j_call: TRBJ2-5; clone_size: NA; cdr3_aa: CASSPGSQETQYF; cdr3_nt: TGTGCCAGCAGTCCGGGATCCCAAGAGACCCAGTACTTC
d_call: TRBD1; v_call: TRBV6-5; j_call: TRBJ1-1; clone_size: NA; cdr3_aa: CASRRDRASTEAFF; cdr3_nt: TGTGCCAGCAGGAGGGACAGGGCCAGCACTGAAGCTTTCTTT
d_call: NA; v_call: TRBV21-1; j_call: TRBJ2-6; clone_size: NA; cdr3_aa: CASSPDGGQDLSGANVLTF; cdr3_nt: TGTGCCAGCAGCCCAGACGGGGGACAGGACCTTTCTGGGGCCAACGTCCTGACTTTC
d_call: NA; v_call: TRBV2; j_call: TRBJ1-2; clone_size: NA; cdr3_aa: CASSARLGQNYGYTF; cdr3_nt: TGTGCCAGCAGCGCCCGTCTCGGACAGAACTATGGCTACACCTTC
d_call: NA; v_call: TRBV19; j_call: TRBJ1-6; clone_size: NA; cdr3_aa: CASSILGGDPPLHF; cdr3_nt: TGTGCCAGTAGTATCCTAGGGGGGGACCCACCCCTCCACTTT
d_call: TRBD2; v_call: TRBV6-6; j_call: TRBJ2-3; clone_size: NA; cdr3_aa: CASSIIAGGFTDTQYF; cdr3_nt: TGTGCCAGCAGTATTATAGCGGGGGGGTTCACAGATACGCAGTATTTT
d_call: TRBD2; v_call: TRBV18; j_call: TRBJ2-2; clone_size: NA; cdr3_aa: CASSLGLAGANTGELFF; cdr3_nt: TGTGCCAGCTCACTCGGACTAGCGGGGGCCAACACCGGGGAGCTGTTTTTT
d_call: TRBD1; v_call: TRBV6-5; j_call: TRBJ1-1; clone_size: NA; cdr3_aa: CASRETGLPEAFF; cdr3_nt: TGTGCCAGCAGAGAGACAGGGTTGCCTGAAGCTTTCTTT
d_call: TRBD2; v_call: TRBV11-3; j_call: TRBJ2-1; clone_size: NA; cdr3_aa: CASSLVRAGGDNEQFF; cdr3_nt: TGTGCCAGCAGCTTAGTGCGAGCGGGAGGTGACAATGAGCAGTTCTTC
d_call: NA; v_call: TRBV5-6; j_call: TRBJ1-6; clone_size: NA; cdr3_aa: CASSLSQGYNSPLHF; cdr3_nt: TGTGCCAGCAGCTTGTCGCAGGGATATAATTCACCCCTCCACTTT
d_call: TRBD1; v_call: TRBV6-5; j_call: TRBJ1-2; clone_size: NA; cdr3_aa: CASSYRDRGYGYTF; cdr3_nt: TGTGCCAGCAGTTACCGGGACAGGGGTTATGGCTACACCTTC
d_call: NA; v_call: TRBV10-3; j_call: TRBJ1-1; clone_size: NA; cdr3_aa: CAISMNTEAFF; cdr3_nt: TGTGCCATCTCTATGAACACTGAAGCTTTCTTT
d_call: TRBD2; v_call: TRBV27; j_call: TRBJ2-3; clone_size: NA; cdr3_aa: CASRGLAGGLRTDTQYF; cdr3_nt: TGTGCCAGCAGGGGACTAGCGGGGGGCCTTCGCACAGATACGCAGTATTTT
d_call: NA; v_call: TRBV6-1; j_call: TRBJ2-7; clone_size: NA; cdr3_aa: CASSEAKRVYEQYF; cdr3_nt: TGTGCCAGCAGTGAAGCGAAGAGGGTCTACGAGCAGTACTTC
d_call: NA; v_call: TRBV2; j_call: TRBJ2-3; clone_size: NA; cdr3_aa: CASSDRVSDTQYF; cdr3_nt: TGTGCCAGCAGTGACAGGGTCTCCGATACGCAGTATTTT
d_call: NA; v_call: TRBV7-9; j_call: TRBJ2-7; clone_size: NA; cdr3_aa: CASSFPRGEQYF; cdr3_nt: TGTGCCAGCAGCTTCCCCAGGGGCGAGCAGTACTTC
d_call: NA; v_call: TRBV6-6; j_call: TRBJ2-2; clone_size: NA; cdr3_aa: CASSPGTGELFF; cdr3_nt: TGTGCCAGCAGTCCCGGCACCGGGGAGCTGTTTTTT
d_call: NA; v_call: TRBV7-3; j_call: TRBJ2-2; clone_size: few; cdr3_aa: CASSFGLANTGELFF; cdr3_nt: TGTGCCAGCAGCTTCGGCCTAGCGAACACCGGGGAGCTGTTTTTT